A single T cell receptor (beta chain) is shown here with its context. What it binds is unknown. This sample was taken from a study of response to subunit inactivated influenza vaccine. Points from the study as a whole: Each seasonal flu vaccination may recruit only limited new T cells, authors suggested.

TCRdb recomputed calls from the RT-PCR reads with MiXCR, one row per CDR3 protein. This sample has almost 250,000 distinct CDR3 sequences, with 12% found just once. V was shortened by 5 bases and J by 3 bases, with 17 bases between the two germline ends. Looked up from germline, CDR1 is DFQATT and CDR2 is SNEGSKA (reference sequence). The CDR3 runs to 15 residues. This chain joins TRBV20-1 and TRBJ2-1, with TRBD2 as a possible D gene (6 bases). This clonotype originated in a man aged 50 to 60 who received an inactivated influenza vaccine. The specimen comprised non-naive T cells sorted from PBMCs, sampled approximately 15 days before vaccination. The CDR3 loop is CSALTGADYYNEQFF. The CDR3 DNA reads TGCAGTGCTCTAACGGGAGCGGATTACTACAATGAGCAGTTCTTC.